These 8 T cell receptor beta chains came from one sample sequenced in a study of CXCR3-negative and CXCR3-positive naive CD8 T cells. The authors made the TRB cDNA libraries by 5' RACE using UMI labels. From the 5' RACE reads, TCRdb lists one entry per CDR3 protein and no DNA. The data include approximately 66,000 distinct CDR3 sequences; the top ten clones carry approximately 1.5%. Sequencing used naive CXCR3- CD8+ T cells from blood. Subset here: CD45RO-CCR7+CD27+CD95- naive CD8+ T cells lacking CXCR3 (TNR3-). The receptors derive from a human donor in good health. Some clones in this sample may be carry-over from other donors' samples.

CDR3 in amino acids: CATSRAALDYGYTF. The chain employs TRBV15 and TRBJ1-2. The CDR3 has 14 residues. Germline lookup yields CDR1 LNHNV and CDR2 YYDKDF (reference sequence).

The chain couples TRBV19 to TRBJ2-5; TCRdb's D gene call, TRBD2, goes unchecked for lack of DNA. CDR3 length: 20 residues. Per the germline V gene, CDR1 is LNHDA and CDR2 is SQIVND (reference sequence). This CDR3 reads CASSSSPDRTSGGDQETQYF.

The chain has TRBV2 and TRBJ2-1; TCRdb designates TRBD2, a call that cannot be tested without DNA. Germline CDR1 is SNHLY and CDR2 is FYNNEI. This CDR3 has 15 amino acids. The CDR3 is CASSELASKYNEQFF.

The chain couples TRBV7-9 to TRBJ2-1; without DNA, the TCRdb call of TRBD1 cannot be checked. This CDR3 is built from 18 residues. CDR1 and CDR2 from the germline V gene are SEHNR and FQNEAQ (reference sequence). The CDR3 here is CATRNRYRAQSSYNEQFF.

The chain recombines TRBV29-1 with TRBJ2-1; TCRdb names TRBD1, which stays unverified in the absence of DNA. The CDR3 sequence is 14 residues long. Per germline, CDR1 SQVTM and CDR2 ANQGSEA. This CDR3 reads CSVGGSQGYNEQFF.

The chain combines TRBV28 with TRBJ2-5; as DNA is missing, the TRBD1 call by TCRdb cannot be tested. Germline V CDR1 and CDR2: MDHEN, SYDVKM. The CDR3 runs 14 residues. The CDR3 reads CASSLNRGRETQYF. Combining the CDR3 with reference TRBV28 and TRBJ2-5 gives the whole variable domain DVKVTQSSRYLVKRTGEKVFLECVQDMDHENMFWYRQDPGLGLRLIYFSYDVKMKEKGDIPEGYSVSREKKERFSLILESASTNQTSMYLCASSLNRGRETQYFGPGTRLLVL.

The CDR3 sequence: CASSASAGGADTQYF. The chain has TRBV7-2 and TRBJ2-3; TCRdb proposes TRBD1, but this gene call is untestable without DNA. The CDR3 runs to 15 residues. CDR1 SGHTA and CDR2 FQGNSA come from the germline V gene. Based on the CDR3 plus reference TRBV7-2 and TRBJ2-3, the full variable domain is GAGVSQSPSNKVTEKGKDVELRCDPISGHTALYWYRQSLGQGLEFLIYFQGNSAPDKSGLPSDRFSAERTGGSVSTLTIQRTQQEDSAVYLCASSASAGGADTQYFGPGTRLTVL.

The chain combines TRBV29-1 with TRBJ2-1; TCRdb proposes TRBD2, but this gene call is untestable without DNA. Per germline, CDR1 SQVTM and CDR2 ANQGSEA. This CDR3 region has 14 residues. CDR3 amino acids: CSVEALAGFNEQFF.